This T cell receptor (beta chain) appears in the sequencing data of a study of cytomegalovirus exposure and HLA in healthy donors. The study, taken as a whole, reports: A few V segments could not be told apart, such as TRBV6-2 and TRBV6-3, and were left out. Certain sequence variants were highly shared and formed a cluster, and this cluster was likely a sequencing artifact.

Comments on this clone: Antigen: not known.

Use of 60 Vbeta and 13 Jbeta primers characterized the PCR. Original data processing: Per a later analysis, the number of unique TCR beta chains was some 82 million, of which about 11 million were shared. The table came from immunoSEQ multiplex PCR; TCRdb's copy has only in-frame clones and leaves some out. That table furnishes V, J and clone size, whereas the DNA furnished D and trimming. The table lists over 130,000 clones, 75% to 90% of them singletons. J was trimmed by 1 base and V by 4 bases; bases with no gene match: 1. The germline gives CDR1 SNHLY, CDR2 FYNNEI. The CDR3 extends over 16 amino acids.

The sequence came from a female donor in good health and CMV-seronegative. The chain combines TRBV2 with TRBJ2-1; 13 bases agree with TRBD2. The sequenced sample consisted of PBMCs. The DNA for the CDR3 is TGTGCCAGCAGTGTACTAGCGGGAGGGTCCTACAATGAGCAGTTCTTC. This translates into CASSVLAGGSYNEQFF.